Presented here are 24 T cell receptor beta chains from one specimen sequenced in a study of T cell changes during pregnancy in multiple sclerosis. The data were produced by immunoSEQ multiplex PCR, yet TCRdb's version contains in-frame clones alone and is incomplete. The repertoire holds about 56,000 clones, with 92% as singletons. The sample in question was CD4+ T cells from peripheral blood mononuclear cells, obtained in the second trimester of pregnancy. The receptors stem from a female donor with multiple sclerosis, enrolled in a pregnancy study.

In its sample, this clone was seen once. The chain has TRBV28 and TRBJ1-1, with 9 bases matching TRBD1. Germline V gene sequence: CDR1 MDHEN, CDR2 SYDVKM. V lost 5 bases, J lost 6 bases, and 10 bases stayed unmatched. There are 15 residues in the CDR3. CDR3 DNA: TGTGCCAGCAGTAGGATTACAGGGGGCTCCCCTGAAGCTTTCTTT. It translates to CASSRITGGSPEAFF.

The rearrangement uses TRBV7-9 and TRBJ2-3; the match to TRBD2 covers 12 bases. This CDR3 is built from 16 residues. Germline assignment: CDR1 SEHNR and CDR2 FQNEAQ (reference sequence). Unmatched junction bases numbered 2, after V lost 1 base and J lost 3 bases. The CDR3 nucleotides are TGTGCCAGCAGCTTAGGTACTAGCGGGGGGACAGATACGCAGTATTTT. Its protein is CASSLGTSGGTDTQYF.

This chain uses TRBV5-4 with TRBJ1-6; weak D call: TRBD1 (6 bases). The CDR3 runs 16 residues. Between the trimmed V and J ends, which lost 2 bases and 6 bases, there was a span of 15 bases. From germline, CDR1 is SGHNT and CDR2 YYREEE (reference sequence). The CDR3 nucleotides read TGTGCCAGCAGCTTTCACCAGGGGATAGGTAATTCACCCCTCCACTTT. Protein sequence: CASSFHQGIGNSPLHF.

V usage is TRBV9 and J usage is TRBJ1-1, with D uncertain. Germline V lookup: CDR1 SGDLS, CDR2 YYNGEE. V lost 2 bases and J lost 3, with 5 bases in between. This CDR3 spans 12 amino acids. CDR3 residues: CASSVTDTEAFF. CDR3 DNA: TGTGCCAGCAGCGTTACGGACACTGAAGCTTTCTTT.

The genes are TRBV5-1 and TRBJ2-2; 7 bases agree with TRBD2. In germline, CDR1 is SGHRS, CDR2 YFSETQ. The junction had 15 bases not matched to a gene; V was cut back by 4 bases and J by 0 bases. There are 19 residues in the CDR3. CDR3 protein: CASSPPKGAGSSNTGELFF. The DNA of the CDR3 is TGCGCCAGCAGCCCCCCCAAAGGAGCGGGGAGCTCGAACACCGGGGAGCTGTTTTTT.

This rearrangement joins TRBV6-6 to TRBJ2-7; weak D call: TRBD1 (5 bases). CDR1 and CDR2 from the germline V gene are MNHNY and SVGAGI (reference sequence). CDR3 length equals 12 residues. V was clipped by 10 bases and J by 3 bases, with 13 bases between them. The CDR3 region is CANQGSVYEQYF. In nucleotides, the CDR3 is TGTGCCAACCAGGGTTCCGTCTACGAGCAGTACTTC.

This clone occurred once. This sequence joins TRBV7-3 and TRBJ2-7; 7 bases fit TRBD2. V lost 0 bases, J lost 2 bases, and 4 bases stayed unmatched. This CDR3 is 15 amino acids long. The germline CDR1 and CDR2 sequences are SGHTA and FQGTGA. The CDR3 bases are TGTGCCAGCAGCTTAACTGGCGGGAGAGCCTACGAGCAGTACTTC. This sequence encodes CASSLTGGRAYEQYF.

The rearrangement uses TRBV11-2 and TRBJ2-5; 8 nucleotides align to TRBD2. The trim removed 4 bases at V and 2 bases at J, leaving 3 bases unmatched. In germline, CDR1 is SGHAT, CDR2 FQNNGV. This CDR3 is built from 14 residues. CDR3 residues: CASSSSGLQETQYF. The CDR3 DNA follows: TGTGCCAGCAGCTCTAGCGGGCTACAAGAGACCCAGTACTTC.

CDR3 sequence reads: CASSLSGSHGYTF. In DNA, the CDR3 is TGTGCCAGCAGCTTGTCGGGGAGCCATGGCTACACCTTC. The V call is TRBV11-2, the J call TRBJ1-2; no definite D call. CDR1 is SGHAT and CDR2 is FQNNGV in the germline V gene. The CDR3 consists of 13 residues. Trimming shortened V by 3 bases and J by 6 bases, and 11 bases separated the two germline ends.

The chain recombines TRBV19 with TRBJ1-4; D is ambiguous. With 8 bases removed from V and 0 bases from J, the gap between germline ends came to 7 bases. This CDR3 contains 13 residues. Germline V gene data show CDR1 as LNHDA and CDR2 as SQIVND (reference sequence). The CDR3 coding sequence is TGTGCCAGTGCTACTGCAACTAATGAAAAACTGTTTTTT. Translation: CASATATNEKLFF.

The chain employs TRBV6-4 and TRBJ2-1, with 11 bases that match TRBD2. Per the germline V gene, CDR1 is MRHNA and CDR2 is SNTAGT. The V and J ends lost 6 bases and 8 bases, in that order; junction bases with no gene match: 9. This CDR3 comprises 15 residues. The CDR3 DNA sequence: TGTGCCAGCAGACCCCTAGCGGGGGGTGGGGATGAGCAGTTCTTC. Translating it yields CASRPLAGGGDEQFF.

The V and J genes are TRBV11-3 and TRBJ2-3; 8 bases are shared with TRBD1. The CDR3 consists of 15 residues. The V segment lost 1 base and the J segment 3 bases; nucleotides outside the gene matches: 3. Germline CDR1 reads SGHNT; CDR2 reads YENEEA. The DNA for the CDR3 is TGTGCCAGCAGCTTAGGCAGGGGGCTAACAGATACGCAGTATTTT. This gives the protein CASSLGRGLTDTQYF.

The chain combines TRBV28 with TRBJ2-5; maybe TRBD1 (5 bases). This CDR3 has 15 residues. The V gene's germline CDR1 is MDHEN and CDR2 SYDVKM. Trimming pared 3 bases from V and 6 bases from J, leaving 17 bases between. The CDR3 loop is CASSLGQAFGKTQYF. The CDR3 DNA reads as TGTGCCAGCAGTTTGGGGCAGGCTTTTGGGAAGACCCAGTACTTC.

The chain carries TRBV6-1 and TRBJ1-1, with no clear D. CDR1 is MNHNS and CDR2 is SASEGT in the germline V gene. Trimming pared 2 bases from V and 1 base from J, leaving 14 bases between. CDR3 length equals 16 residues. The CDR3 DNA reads TGTGCCAGCAGTGAAAGTGTGCGGGTGACGAACACTGAAGCTTTCTTT. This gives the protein CASSESVRVTNTEAFF.

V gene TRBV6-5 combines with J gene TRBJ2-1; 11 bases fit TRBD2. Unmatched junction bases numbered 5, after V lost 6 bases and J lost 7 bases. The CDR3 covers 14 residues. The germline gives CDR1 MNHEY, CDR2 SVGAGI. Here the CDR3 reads CASRASGRSNEQFF. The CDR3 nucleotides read TGTGCCAGCAGAGCTAGCGGGAGGTCGAATGAGCAGTTCTTC.

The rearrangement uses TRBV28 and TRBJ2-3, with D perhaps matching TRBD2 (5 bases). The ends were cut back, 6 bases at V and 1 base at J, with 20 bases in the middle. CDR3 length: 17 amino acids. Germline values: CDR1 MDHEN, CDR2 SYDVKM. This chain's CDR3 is CASRVRWRSGRTDTQYF. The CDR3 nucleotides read TGTGCCAGCAGGGTAAGGTGGAGGAGTGGACGCACAGATACGCAGTATTTT.

The CDR3, as DNA: TGTGCCAGTAGTACCCGGACAGGGTATGGGGCAGATACGCAGTATTTT. The encoded protein is CASSTRTGYGADTQYF. The chain couples TRBV19 to TRBJ2-3; TRBD1 matches at 8 bases. Germline values: CDR1 LNHDA, CDR2 SQIVND (reference sequence). V trimming: 4 bases; J trimming: 4 bases; junction bases outside the gene matches: 10. The CDR3 covers 16 residues. The full variable domain, in which reference TRBV19 and TRBJ2-3 provide the parts outside the CDR3, is DGGITQSPKYLFRKEGQNVTLSCEQNLNHDAMYWYRQDPGQGLRLIYYSQIVNDFQKGDIAEGYSVSREKKESFPLTVTSAQKNPTAFYLCASSTRTGYGADTQYFGPGTRLTVL.

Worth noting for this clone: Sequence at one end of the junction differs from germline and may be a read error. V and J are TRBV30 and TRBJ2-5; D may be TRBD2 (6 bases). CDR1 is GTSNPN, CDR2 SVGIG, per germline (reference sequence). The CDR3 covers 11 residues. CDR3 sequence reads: CARRVGETQYF. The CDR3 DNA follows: TGTGCCCGGAGGGTCGGGGAGACCCAGTACTTC.

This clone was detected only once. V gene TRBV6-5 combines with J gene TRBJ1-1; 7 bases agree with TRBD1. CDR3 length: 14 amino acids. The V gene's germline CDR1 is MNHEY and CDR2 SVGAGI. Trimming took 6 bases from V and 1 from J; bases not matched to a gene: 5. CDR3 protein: CASSSRTGNTEAFF. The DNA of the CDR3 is TGTGCCAGCAGCTCCAGGACAGGGAACACTGAAGCTTTCTTT.

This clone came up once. The DNA for the CDR3 is TGTGCCAGCTTACTTGGGGGGGGCGCCTATGGCTACACCTTC. This encodes CASLLGGGAYGYTF. The chain is built from TRBV28 and TRBJ1-2, with D perhaps matching TRBD1 (6 bases). Trimming stripped 8 bases from V and 4 bases from J, with 17 bases between. CDR1 is MDHEN, CDR2 SYDVKM, per germline. The CDR3 is 14 amino acids.

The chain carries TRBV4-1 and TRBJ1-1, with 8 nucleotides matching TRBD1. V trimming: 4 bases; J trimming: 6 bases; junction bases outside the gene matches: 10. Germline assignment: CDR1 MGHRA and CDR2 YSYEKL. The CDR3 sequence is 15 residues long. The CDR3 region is CASSLASTGGAEAFF. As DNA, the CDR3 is TGCGCCAGCAGCCTAGCATCCACAGGGGGTGCTGAAGCTTTCTTT.

The CDR3 protein is CAWSVPALAGPLEQYF. DNA of the CDR3: TGTGCCTGGAGTGTACCGGCCCTAGCGGGGCCTTTGGAGCAGTACTTC. The V and J genes are TRBV30 and TRBJ2-7; 9 nucleotides align to TRBD2. The CDR3 has 16 residues. Germline values: CDR1 GTSNPN, CDR2 SVGIG (reference sequence). Losses at the gene ends were 0 bases for V and 7 bases for J; bases not matched to a gene: 13.

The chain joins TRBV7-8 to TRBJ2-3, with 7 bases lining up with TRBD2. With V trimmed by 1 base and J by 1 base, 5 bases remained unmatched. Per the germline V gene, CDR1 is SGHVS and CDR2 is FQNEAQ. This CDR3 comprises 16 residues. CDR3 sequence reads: CASSLVVTSGTDTQYF. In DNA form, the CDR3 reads TGTGCCAGCAGCTTAGTGGTTACTAGCGGCACAGATACGCAGTATTTT.

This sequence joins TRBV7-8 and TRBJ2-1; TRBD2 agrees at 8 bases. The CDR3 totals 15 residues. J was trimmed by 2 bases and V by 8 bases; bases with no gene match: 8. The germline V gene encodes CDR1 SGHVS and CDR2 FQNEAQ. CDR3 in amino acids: CASSRGGTTYNEQFF. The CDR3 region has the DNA TGTGCCAGCTCTCGGGGGGGGACCACCTACAATGAGCAGTTCTTC. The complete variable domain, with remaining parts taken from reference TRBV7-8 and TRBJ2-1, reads GAGVSQSPRYKVAKRGQDVALRCDPISGHVSLFWYQQALGQGPEFLTYFQNEAQLDKSGLPSDRFFAERPEGSVSTLKIQRTQQEDSAVYLCASSRGGTTYNEQFFGPGTRLTVL.